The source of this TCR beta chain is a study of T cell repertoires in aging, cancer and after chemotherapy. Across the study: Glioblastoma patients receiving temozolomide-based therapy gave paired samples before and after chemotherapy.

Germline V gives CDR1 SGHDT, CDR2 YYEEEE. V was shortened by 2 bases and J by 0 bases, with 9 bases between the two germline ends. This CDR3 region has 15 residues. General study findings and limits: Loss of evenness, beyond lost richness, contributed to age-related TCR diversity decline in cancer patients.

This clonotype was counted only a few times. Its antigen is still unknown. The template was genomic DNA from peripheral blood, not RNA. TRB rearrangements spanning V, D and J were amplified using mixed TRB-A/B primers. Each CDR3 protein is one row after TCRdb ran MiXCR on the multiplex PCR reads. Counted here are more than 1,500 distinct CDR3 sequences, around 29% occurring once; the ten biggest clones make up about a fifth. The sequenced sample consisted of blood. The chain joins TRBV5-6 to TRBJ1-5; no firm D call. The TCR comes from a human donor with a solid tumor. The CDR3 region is CASSFWAHSNQPQHF. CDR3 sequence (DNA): TGTGCCAGCAGCTTTTGGGCCCATAGCAATCAGCCCCAGCATTTT.